Listed below are T cell receptor beta chains from one sample, sequenced in a study of control samples from healthy donors and cancer patients. TCRdb's copy holds only in-frame clones and misses some; the assay was immunoSEQ multiplex PCR. This sample has about 170,000 clones, with 90% to 95% found just once. The sample consisted of blood. These receptors all stem from a woman between 25 and 40 years old in good health. Each CDR3 is given with its conserved first and last residue. D genes are given only for firm matches.

>-|TRBV7-9|TRBJ2-3
TGTGCCAGCAGCTTGGGAATCACAGATACGCAGTATTTT
CASSLGITDTQYF
>-|TRBV7-6|TRBJ2-4
TGTGCCAGCAGCTTAGGAGGGGGGGAAGCCAAAAACATTCAGTACTTC
CASSLGGGEAKNIQYF
>TRBD1|TRBV13|TRBJ2-4
TGTGCCAGCACCGGACAGGGGCTAAAAAACATTCAGTACTTC
CASTGQGLKNIQYF
>-|TRBV5-1|TRBJ2-3
TGCGCCAGCAGCTTGGCGGGGGCGGTAGATACGCAGTATTTT
CASSLAGAVDTQYF
>TRBD2|TRBV6-4|TRBJ2-1
TGTGCCAGCAGTGAACTAGCGGGTTACAATGAGCAGTTCTTC
CASSELAGYNEQFF
>-|TRBV11-2|TRBJ1-2
TGTGCCAGCAGCTTATCGTCAGGGGAGGGCTACACCTTC
CASSLSSGEGYTF
>-|TRBV3-1/TRBV3-2|TRBJ1-3
TGTGCCAGCAGCCAACCAGATGGAAACACCATATATTTT
CASSQPDGNTIYF
>-|TRBV2|TRBJ1-2
TGTGCCAGCAGTGATTGGGGAGGTGGCTACACCTTC
CASSDWGGGYTF
>TRBD2|TRBV7-3|TRBJ2-1
TGTGCCAGCAGCTTAACAAGCGGGACCTACAATGAGCAGTTCTTC
CASSLTSGTYNEQFF
>TRBD1|TRBV2|TRBJ1-4
TGTGCCAGCAGCGGACAGGTTAGGGAAAAACTGTTTTTT
CASSGQVREKLFF
>TRBD1|TRBV13|TRBJ1-4
TGTGCCAGCAGCCAACAAGGACAGGGAAATGAAAAACTGTTTTTT
CASSQQGQGNEKLFF
>-|TRBV20-1|TRBJ1-5
TGCAGTGCTAGTAGGGGGAGTTCCCATCAGCCCCAGCATTTT
CSASRGSSHQPQHF
>TRBD1|TRBV18|TRBJ1-4
TGTGCCAGCTCACGCGGACAGGGGGGGTTTGAAAAACTGTTTTTT
CASSRGQGGFEKLFF
>-|TRBV2|TRBJ2-6
TGTGCCAGCAGAGGGACAAACTCTGGGGCCAACGTCCTGACTTTC
CASRGTNSGANVLTF
>-|TRBV6-1|TRBJ1-3
TGTGCCAGCAGTGACAGGGGAGACACCATATATTTT
CASSDRGDTIYF
>-|TRBV2|TRBJ2-7
TGTGCCAGCAGTGACGGGAACAGCTCCTACGAGCAGTACTTC
CASSDGNSSYEQYF
>TRBD1|TRBV5-1|TRBJ1-1
TGCGCCAGCAGCCCCACAGGGGTGGCTGAAGCTTTCTTT
CASSPTGVAEAFF
>TRBD1|TRBV7-9|TRBJ2-1
TGTGCCAGCAGCTACACAGGGGGTCATGAGCAGTTCTTC
CASSYTGGHEQFF
>-|TRBV29-1|TRBJ1-4
TGCAGCGTTGGGGGGGGTAATGAAAAACTGTTTTTT
CSVGGGNEKLFF
>TRBD2|TRBV7-7|TRBJ2-5
TGTGCTAGCGGGACTAGCGGGAGTTGGGAGACCCAGTACTTC
CASGTSGSWETQYF
>TRBD1|TRBV7-9|TRBJ1-1
TGTGCCAGCCTACCGGACAGGGGGCCGAACACTGAAGCTTTCTTT
CASLPDRGPNTEAFF
>-|TRBV30|TRBJ1-2
TGTGCCTGGAGTGTAGCAGGGTCACGCTATGGCTACACCTTC
CAWSVAGSRYGYTF